This T cell receptor (beta chain) was documented in a study of CD8+CD57+ T cells in acquired aplastic anemia listed by TCRdb under 2018. The study in broad terms: Extracted DNA from sorted CD4+ and CD8+ cells averaged around 3.2 ug, ranging from roughly 0.17 to 27.4 ug. A CD8+CD57+ expansion meant a frequency higher than the mean frequency seen in healthy subjects. Findings and caveats that apply to the study as a whole: No significant difference in CD8+ Simpson's diversity was found between patients and healthy controls (P=0.060). Twenty-nine CD8+ CDR3 sequences were found in both patients and controls but appeared to be highly expressed in patients and within the immunodominant clones of the patients.

Flow cytometry had shown CD8+CD57+ cell expansion in the patients selected for sequencing. All patients had severe acquired aplastic anemia diagnosed by International Study of Aplastic Anemia and Agranulocytosis and Camitta criteria. At the time blood was sampled, none of the patients had received any therapy. TCR repertoires of sorted CD4+ and CD8+ blood T cells from severe aplastic anemia patients and healthy subjects were deep-sequenced in the study. Patients were enrolled in the USA under clinicaltrials.gov protocols 00001620, 01623167, 00001397, 00071045, 00081523 and 00961064. Ficoll-Paque density gradient centrifugation was used to isolate peripheral blood mononuclear cells. Before DNA extraction, CD4+ and CD8+ T cells were sorted by FACS or by magnetic beads. This clonotype has at least ten counts. This receptor's antigen is unknown. Base qualities are not recorded, but no much larger clone differs from it by a single base.

TCR beta VDJ combination and CDR3 sequence profiling used genomic DNA as the template. An Illumina HiSeq 2000 was the platform used for TCR repertoire sequencing. The authors processed their data as follows. Repertoires were assessed using TRBV/TRBJ rearrangement plots, CDR3 size and DJ length profiles, and Simpson's diversity index. The most abundant DNA sequence in the deep sequencing data was taken as the immunodominant clone. CDR3 amino acid sequences were screened for sharing across subjects and were compared with published repertoires and the VDJdb database. TCRdb took the public reads, trimmed them with fastp at Q25, ran MiXCR for clone calling and kept in-frame beta chains. Rows merge per CDR3 protein into single entries with the most common DNA and genes. The V and J calls shown here were made by TCRdb, not taken from the authors' results. Here the sample has around 170,000 distinct CDR3 sequences; less than 60% occur a single time. The top ten clonotypes cover 8% to 10% of the sample.

Spanning cysteine to phenylalanine, the CDR3 consists of 14 amino acids. This entry keeps only the CDR3 DNA: 42 bases, framed from base 1. V and J are truncated by 2 bases and 0 bases respectively, leaving an intervening sequence of 7 bases. Per the germline V gene, SGHTA is the CDR1 and FQGNSA is the CDR2. The V and J genes are TRBV7-2 and TRBJ1-1; no D gene can be assigned with confidence. The receptor was isolated from a human donor with aplastic anemia. The sample taken for sequencing was sorted CD4+, CD8+, or CD8+CD57+ T cells (not recorded which) from PBMCs. The CDR3 loop reads CASSLSLMNTEAFF. Here is the DNA: TGTGCCAGCAGCTTATCCCTCATGAACACTGAAGCTTTCTTT.